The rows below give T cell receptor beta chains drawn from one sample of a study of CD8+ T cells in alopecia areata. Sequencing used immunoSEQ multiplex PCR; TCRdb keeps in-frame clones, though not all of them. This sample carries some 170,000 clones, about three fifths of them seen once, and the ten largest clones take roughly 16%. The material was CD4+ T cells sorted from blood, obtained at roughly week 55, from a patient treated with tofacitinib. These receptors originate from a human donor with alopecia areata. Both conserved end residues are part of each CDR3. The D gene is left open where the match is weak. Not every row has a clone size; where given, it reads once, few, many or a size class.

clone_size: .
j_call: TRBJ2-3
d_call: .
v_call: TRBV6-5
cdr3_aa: CASSYADTQYF
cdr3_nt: TGTGCCAGCAGTTATGCAGATACGCAGTATTTT

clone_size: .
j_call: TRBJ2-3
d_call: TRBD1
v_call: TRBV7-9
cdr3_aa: CASSLQGAADTQYF
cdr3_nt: TGTGCCAGCAGCTTACAGGGGGCCGCAGATACGCAGTATTTT

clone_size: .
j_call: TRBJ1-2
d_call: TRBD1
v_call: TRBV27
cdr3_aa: CASSSSTGGGYTF
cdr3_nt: TGTGCCAGCAGTTCTTCTACAGGGGGTGGCTACACCTTC

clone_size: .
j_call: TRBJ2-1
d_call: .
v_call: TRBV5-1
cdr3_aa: CASSLEPAPTEQFF
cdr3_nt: TGCGCCAGCAGCTTGGAGCCGGCACCCACTGAGCAGTTCTTC

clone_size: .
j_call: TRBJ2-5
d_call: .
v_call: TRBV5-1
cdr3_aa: CASSLTQGRETQYF
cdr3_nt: TGCGCCAGCAGCTTGACCCAGGGTAGGGAGACCCAGTACTTC

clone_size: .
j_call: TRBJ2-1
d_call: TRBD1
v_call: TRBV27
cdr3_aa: CASLRQGGNNEQFF
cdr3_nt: TGTGCCAGTTTAAGACAGGGGGGAAACAATGAGCAGTTCTTC

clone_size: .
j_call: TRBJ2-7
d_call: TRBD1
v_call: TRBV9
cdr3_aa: CASSLSPDRTDYEQYF
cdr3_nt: TGTGCCAGCAGCTTATCCCCGGACAGGACCGACTACGAGCAGTACTTC

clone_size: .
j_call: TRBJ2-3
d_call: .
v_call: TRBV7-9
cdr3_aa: CASRRSASDTDTQYF
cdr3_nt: TGTGCCAGCAGGCGGTCGGCTAGCGACACAGATACGCAGTATTTT

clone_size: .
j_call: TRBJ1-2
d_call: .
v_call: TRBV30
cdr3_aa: CAWSQGENYGYTF
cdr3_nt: TGTGCCTGGAGTCAAGGGGAGAACTATGGCTACACCTTC

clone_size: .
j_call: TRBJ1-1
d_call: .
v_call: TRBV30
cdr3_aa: CAWRGAGNTEAFF
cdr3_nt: TGTGCCTGGAGGGGGGCCGGGAACACTGAAGCTTTCTTT

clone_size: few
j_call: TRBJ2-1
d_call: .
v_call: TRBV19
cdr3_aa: CASSIGWGPFNEQFF
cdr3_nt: TGTGCCAGTAGTATAGGTTGGGGGCCTTTTAATGAGCAGTTCTTC

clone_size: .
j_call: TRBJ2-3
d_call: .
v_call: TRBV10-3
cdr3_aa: CAISSPGPGLSTDTQYF
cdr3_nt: TGTGCCATCAGTTCTCCCGGCCCGGGACTTAGCACAGATACGCAGTATTTT

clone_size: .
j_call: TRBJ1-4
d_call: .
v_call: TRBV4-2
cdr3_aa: CASSPPGRGRNEKLFF
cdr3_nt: TGTGCCAGCAGCCCTCCAGGGAGGGGCCGTAATGAAAAACTGTTTTTT

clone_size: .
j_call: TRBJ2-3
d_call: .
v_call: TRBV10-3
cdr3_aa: CAISPDGRNTQYF
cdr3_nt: TGTGCCATCAGCCCGGACGGAAGAAATACGCAGTATTTT

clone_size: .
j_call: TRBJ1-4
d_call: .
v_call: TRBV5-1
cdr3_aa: CASSSGNQWEKLFF
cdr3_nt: TGCGCCAGCAGCTCCGGGAACCAGTGGGAAAAACTGTTTTTT

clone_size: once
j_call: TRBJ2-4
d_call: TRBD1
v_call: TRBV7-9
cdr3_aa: CASKAGTAQNIQYF
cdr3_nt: TGTGCCAGCAAAGCTGGGACAGCTCAAAACATTCAGTACTTC

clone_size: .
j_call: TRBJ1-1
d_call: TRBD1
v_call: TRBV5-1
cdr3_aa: CASSVDRAMNTEAFF
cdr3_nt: TGCGCCAGCAGCGTGGACAGGGCAATGAACACTGAAGCTTTCTTT

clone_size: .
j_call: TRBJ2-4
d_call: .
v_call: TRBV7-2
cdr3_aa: CASSPLAGSGGNIQYF
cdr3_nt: TGTGCCAGCAGCCCCTTAGCGGGGTCAGGGGGAAACATTCAGTACTTC

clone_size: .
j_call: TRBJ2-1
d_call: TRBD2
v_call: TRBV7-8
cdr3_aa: CASSLETSGIQFF
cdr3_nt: TGTGCCAGCAGCTTAGAGACTAGCGGTATTCAGTTCTTC

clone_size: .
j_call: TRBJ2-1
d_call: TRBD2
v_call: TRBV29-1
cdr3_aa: CSVDGLALGNEQFF
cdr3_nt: TGCAGCGTCGACGGACTAGCGCTGGGCAATGAGCAGTTCTTC

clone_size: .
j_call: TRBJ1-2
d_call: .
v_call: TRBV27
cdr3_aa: CASGRAMGYTF
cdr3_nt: TGTGCCAGCGGCAGAGCTATGGGCTACACCTTC

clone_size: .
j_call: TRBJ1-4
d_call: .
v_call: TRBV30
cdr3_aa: CAWSVRAGNEKLFF
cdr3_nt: TGTGCCTGGAGTGTACGCGCGGGAAATGAAAAACTGTTTTTT

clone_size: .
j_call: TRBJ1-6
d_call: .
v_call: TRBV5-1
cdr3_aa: CASSLEGGSPLHF
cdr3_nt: TGCGCCAGCAGCTTGGAGGGAGGTTCACCCCTCCACTTT

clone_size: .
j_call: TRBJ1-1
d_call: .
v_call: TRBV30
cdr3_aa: CAWTSSEGYAFF
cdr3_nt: TGTGCCTGGACGTCGTCGGAGGGTTACGCTTTCTTT

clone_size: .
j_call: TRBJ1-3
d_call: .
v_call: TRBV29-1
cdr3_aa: CSVELFTNTIYF
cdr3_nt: TGCAGCGTTGAGTTGTTCACAAACACCATATATTTT

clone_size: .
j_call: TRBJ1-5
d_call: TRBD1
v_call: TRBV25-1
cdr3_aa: CASSGDRIGNQPQHF
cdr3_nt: TGTGCCAGCAGTGGGGACAGGATTGGCAATCAGCCCCAGCATTTT

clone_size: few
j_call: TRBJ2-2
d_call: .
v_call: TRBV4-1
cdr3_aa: CASSHPQNTGELFF
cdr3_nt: TGCGCCAGCAGCCACCCTCAAAACACCGGGGAGCTGTTTTTT

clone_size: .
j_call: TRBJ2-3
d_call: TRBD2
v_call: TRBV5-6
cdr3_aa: CASSLLSGGSTDTQYF
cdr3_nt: TGTGCCAGCAGCTTGCTTAGCGGGGGGAGCACAGATACGCAGTATTTT

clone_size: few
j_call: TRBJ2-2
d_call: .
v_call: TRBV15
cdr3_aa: CATSRGTGELFF
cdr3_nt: TGTGCCACCAGCAGGGGAACCGGGGAGCTGTTTTTT

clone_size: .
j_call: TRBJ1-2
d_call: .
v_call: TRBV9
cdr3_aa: CASSVARQGYSGYTF
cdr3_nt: TGTGCCAGCAGCGTAGCTCGTCAGGGGTACTCTGGCTACACCTTC

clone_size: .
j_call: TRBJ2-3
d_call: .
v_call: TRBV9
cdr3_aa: CASSVGGARDTQYF
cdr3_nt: TGTGCCAGCAGCGTAGGGGGAGCAAGAGATACGCAGTATTTT